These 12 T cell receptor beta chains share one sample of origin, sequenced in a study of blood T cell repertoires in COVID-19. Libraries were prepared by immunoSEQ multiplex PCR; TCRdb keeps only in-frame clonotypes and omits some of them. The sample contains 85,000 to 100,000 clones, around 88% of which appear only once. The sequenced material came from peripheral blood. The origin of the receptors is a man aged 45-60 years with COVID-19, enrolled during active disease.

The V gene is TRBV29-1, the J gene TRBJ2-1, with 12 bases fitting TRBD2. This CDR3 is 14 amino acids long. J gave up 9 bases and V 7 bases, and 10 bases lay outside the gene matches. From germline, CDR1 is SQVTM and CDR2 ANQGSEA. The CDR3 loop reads CSAAPSGGASEQFF. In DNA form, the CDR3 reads TGCAGCGCCGCCCCTAGCGGGGGGGCAAGTGAGCAGTTCTTC.

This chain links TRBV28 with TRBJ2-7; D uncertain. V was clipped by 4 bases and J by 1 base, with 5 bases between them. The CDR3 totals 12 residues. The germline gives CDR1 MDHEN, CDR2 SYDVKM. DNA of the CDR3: TGTGCCAGCAGTTATCAGTCCTACGAGCAGTACTTC. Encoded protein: CASSYQSYEQYF. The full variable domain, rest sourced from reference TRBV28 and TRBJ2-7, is DVKVTQSSRYLVKRTGEKVFLECVQDMDHENMFWYRQDPGLGLRLIYFSYDVKMKEKGDIPEGYSVSREKKERFSLILESASTNQTSMYLCASSYQSYEQYFGPGTRLTVT.

DNA for the CDR3: TGCGCCAGTCGTGGGGCTTTCTACGAGCAGTACTTC. Amino acids: CASRGAFYEQYF. The chain links TRBV10-2 to TRBJ2-7, with TRBD1 as a possible D gene (5 bases). The ends were cut back, 9 bases at V and 3 bases at J, with 12 bases in the middle. CDR3 size: 12 residues. CDR1 is WSHSY, CDR2 SAAADI, per germline.

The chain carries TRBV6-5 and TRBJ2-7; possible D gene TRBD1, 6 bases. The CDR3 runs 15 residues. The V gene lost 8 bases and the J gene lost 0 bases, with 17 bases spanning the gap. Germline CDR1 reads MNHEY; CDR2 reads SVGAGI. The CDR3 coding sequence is TGTGCCAGCCGGGGACACCTACCGCTCTCCTACGAGCAGTACTTC. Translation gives CASRGHLPLSYEQYF.

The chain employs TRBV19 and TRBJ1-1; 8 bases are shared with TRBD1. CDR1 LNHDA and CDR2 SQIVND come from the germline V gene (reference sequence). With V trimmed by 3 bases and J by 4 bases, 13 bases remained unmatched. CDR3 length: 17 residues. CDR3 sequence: CASSITPDRGFGTEAFF. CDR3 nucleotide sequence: TGTGCCAGTAGTATTACACCAGACAGGGGTTTTGGCACTGAAGCTTTCTTT.

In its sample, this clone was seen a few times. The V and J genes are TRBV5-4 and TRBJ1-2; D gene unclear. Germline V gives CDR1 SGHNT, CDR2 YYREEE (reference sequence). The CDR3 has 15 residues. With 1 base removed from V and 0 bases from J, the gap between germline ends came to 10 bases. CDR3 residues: CASSLNTYPNYGYTF. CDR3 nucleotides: TGTGCCAGCAGCTTGAACACATATCCTAACTATGGCTACACCTTC.

The CDR3 reads CASSALSGASETQYF. The CDR3 DNA sequence: TGTGCCAGCAGCGCCCTCAGTGGAGCGTCCGAGACCCAGTACTTC. This chain links TRBV9 with TRBJ2-5; no definite D call. The CDR3 is 15 residues long. Germline lookup yields CDR1 SGDLS and CDR2 YYNGEE. Trimming pared 3 bases from V and 5 bases from J, leaving 17 bases between.

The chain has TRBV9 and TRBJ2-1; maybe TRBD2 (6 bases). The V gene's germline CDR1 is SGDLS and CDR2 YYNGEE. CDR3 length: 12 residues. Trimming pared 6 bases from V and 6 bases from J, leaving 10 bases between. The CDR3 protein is CASNLGGNEQFF. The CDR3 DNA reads TGTGCCAGCAACTTGGGGGGCAATGAGCAGTTCTTC.

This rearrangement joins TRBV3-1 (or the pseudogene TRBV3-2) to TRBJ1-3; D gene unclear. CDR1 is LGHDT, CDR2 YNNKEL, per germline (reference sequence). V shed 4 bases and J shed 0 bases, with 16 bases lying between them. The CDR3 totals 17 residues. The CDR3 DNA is TGTGCCAGCAGCCCATCCGGGAGCTCCCACTCTGGAAACACCATATATTTT. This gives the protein CASSPSGSSHSGNTIYF.

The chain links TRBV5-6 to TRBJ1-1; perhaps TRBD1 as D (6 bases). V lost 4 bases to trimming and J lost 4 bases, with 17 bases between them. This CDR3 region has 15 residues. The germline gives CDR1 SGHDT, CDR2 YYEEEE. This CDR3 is CASSERGRGVTEAFF. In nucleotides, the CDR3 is TGTGCCAGCAGCGAGCGGGGCAGGGGTGTCACTGAAGCTTTCTTT.

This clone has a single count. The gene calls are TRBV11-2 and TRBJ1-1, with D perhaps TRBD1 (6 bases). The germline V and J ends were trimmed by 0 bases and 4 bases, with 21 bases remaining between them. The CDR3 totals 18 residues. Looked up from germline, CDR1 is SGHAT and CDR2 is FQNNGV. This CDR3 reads CASSLDVPGEGWGTEAFF. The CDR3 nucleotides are TGTGCCAGCAGCTTAGATGTACCAGGGGAAGGATGGGGCACTGAAGCTTTCTTT.

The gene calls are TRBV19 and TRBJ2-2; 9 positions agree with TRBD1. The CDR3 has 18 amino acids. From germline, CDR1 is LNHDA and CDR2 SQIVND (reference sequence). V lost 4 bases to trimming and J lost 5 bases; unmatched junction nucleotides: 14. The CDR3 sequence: CASSTQPTGQGETGELFF. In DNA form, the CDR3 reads TGTGCCAGTAGTACCCAACCCACGGGACAGGGAGAAACCGGGGAGCTGTTTTTT.